This T cell receptor (beta chain) was identified during a study of identical twins. General observations from the study: Within cord blood, abundant beta clonotypes carried fewer insertions, but memory repertoires showed no such trend. Researchers reported weaker excess twin sharing in beta out-of-frame sequences.

This clonotype was detected many times. Its antigen remains unidentified. CDR3 length: 15 residues. CDR1 is DFQATT and CDR2 is SNEGSKA in the germline V gene (reference sequence). The germline V and J ends were trimmed by 1 base and 6 bases, with 16 bases remaining between them. TCRdb itself ran the 5' RACE reads through MiXCR, one entry per CDR3 protein. The sample contains about 890,000 distinct CDR3 sequences, more than 9% of which appear only once. This sample also belongs to another study, concerning yellow fever vaccine responses in identical twins. That source reports: Reportedly, twins' vaccine T cell responses looked partly convergent and partly personalized.

V usage is TRBV20-1 and J usage is TRBJ2-1, with D perhaps TRBD2 (6 bases). The specimen was PBMCs. This clonotype was obtained from a woman between 18 and 29 years old in good health. The CDR3: CSARALGGPSNEQFF. CDR3 bases: TGCAGTGCTAGAGCTCTCGGGGGACCTAGCAATGAGCAGTTCTTC.